One and the same sample provided the 3 T cell receptor beta chains below, sequenced in a study of Ad26.COV2.S vaccination and SARS-CoV-2 variants. Profiling relied on immunoSEQ multiplex PCR, and the TCRdb table lists in-frame clones only, not all of them. This sample has 250,000 or so clones, with roughly nine tenths found just once. Treatment meaning: some 19 received Ad26.COV2.S at low or high dose, single or two shots; roughly 5 received placebo; per-sample allocation not given. The samples date from day 63 after the first vaccine or placebo injection. The material sequenced was peripheral blood, taken in a trial of Ad26.COV2.S vaccine versus placebo. The receptor source for this set is a person between 18 and 59 years old who received the Ad26.COV2.S COVID-19 vaccine or a placebo.

The rearrangement uses TRBV7-2 and TRBJ2-7; perhaps TRBD1 as D (6 bases). The germline gives CDR1 SGHTA, CDR2 FQGNSA. The CDR3 is 14 residues long. Trimming took off 2 bases at V and 0 bases at J, with 8 bases between the two ends. The CDR3 sequence: CASSLWDTSYEQYF. CDR3 nucleotides: TGTGCCAGCAGCTTATGGGACACCTCCTACGAGCAGTACTTC. The full variable domain, its missing parts supplied by reference TRBV7-2 and TRBJ2-7, is GAGVSQSPSNKVTEKGKDVELRCDPISGHTALYWYRQSLGQGLEFLIYFQGNSAPDKSGLPSDRFSAERTGGSVSTLTIQRTQQEDSAVYLCASSLWDTSYEQYFGPGTRLTVT.

This chain joins TRBV6-5 and TRBJ2-7; TRBD1 is a possible D gene (6 bases). The CDR3 covers 14 residues. Germline V gene data show CDR1 as MNHEY and CDR2 as SVGAGI. V was pared by 10 bases and J by 7 bases, with 23 bases between. The chain's CDR3 is CATRGPRGTDEQYF. DNA for the CDR3: TGTGCCACCAGGGGCCCGAGGGGAACGGATGAGCAGTACTTC.

The rearrangement joins TRBV19 to TRBJ1-5; D not certain. The CDR3 sequence is 15 residues long. Germline V gives CDR1 LNHDA, CDR2 SQIVND (reference sequence). Trimming shortened V by 5 bases and J by 4 bases, and 15 bases separated the two germline ends. CDR3 in DNA: TGTGCCAGTAGTTTAGCCCTCCTGCGGAATCAGCCCCAGCATTTT. Protein: CASSLALLRNQPQHF.